This is a list of T cell receptor beta chains from one sample in a study of T-cell memory formation after mild COVID-19. TCRdb itself ran the 5' RACE reads through MiXCR, one entry per CDR3 protein. This repertoire shows 280,000 or so distinct CDR3 sequences, 18% found once; its top ten account for roughly 23%. Sample: PBMCs or a T cell subset sorted from them (not recorded which). These TCRs come from a man between 18 and 29 years old who had mild COVID-19 (a few samples of this study predate the infection). Cell type and time point are not known. The CDR3 runs from the conserved cysteine through the conserved F or W. A D gene is named only where the DNA matches it firmly. The size field is filled for only some rows; it gives once, few, many or a size class.

V	size	D	J	CDR3	DNA
TRBV7-2	.	TRBD1	TRBJ2-1	CASSTRGRDRGLFF	TGTGCCAGCAGCACCCGAGGCCGGGACAGGGGCCTGTTCTTC
TRBV3-1	many	.	TRBJ2-5	CASSPGEGLETQYF	TGTGCCAGCAGTCCGGGAGAAGGGTTAGAGACCCAGTACTTC
TRBV7-8	.	.	TRBJ2-4	CASSLSRGAKNIQYF	TGTGCCAGCAGCTTAAGTAGGGGTGCCAAAAACATTCAGTACTTC
TRBV24-1	.	TRBD1	TRBJ2-1	CATSEPGTGRDEQFF	TGTGCCACCAGTGAACCCGGGACAGGGCGGGATGAGCAGTTCTTC
TRBV4-3	few	.	TRBJ1-4	CASRREERYSEKLFF	TGCGCCAGCCGACGAGAGGAGAGGTACAGTGAAAAACTGTTTTTT
TRBV6-2/TRBV6-3	many	.	TRBJ1-5	CASTYNSDSNQPQHF	TGTGCCAGCACCTACAACAGCGATAGCAATCAGCCCCAGCATTTT
TRBV30	.	.	TRBJ2-3	CAWSVVDTQYF	TGTGCCTGGAGTGTGGTGGATACGCAGTATTTT
TRBV6-1	few	.	TRBJ1-5	CASSIPGPHNQPQHF	TGTGCCAGCAGTATACCCGGGCCTCACAATCAGCCCCAGCATTTT
TRBV15	few	TRBD2	TRBJ2-3	CATSRAGGSDTQYF	TGTGCCACCAGCAGGGCGGGGGGGAGCGATACGCAGTATTTT
TRBV7-2	few	.	TRBJ2-5	CASSLAATQYF	TGTGCCAGCAGCTTAGCGGCCACCCAGTACTTC
TRBV7-6	few	TRBD1	TRBJ2-7	CASSLRVPGQGGEQYF	TGTGCCAGCAGCTTGCGAGTACCGGGACAGGGGGGCGAGCAGTACTTC
TRBV12-3/TRBV12-4	few	.	TRBJ1-2	CASSFKGYGYTF	TGTGCCAGCAGTTTCAAGGGCTATGGCTACACCTTC
TRBV12-3/TRBV12-4	few	.	TRBJ1-5	CASTLGRPNNQPQHF	TGTGCCAGCACCCTGGGACGGCCGAACAATCAGCCCCAGCATTTT
TRBV20-1	once	.	TRBJ2-7	CSASQRIYEQYF	TGCAGTGCTAGCCAGCGGATCTACGAGCAGTACTTC
TRBV2	.	.	TRBJ2-3	CASSEPPRGALGDTQYF	TGTGCCAGCAGTGAACCCCCGCGAGGAGCCCTTGGGGATACGCAGTATTTT
TRBV5-4	few	TRBD1	TRBJ2-7	CASSGEDRGFDEQYF	TGTGCCAGCAGCGGGGAGGACAGGGGATTTGACGAGCAGTACTTC
TRBV27	once	.	TRBJ1-2	CASSLVLGVVLTF	TGTGCCAGCAGTTTGGTTCTGGGGGTGGTGCTCACCTTC
TRBV27	few	.	TRBJ1-1	CASSLVSGATEAFF	TGTGCCAGCAGTTTGGTATCGGGTGCCACTGAAGCTTTCTTT
TRBV30	few	.	TRBJ1-2	CACRPQGYTF	TGTGCCTGTCGGCCTCAGGGCTACACCTTC
TRBV5-5	.	.	TRBJ2-7	CASSLRLVGAYEQYF	TGTGCCAGCAGCTTGCGGTTAGTAGGGGCCTACGAGCAGTACTTC
TRBV20-1	.	TRBD2	TRBJ2-1	CSASSGGSYNEQFF	TGCAGTGCCAGTAGCGGGGGTTCCTACAATGAGCAGTTCTTC
TRBV3-1	.	.	TRBJ2-7	CASSQDTYVSYEQYF	TGTGCCAGCAGCCAAGACACCTATGTCTCCTACGAGCAGTACTTC
TRBV18	few	.	TRBJ2-3	CASSPPASTDTQYF	TGTGCCAGCTCACCACCGGCCAGCACAGATACGCAGTATTTT
TRBV7-7	.	.	TRBJ2-7	CASSPVGGFYEQYF	TGTGCCAGCAGCCCTGTTGGGGGCTTCTACGAGCAGTACTTC
TRBV5-5	.	.	TRBJ2-7	CATPREQGTYEQYF	TGTGCCACCCCGCGGGAACAGGGAACCTACGAGCAGTACTTC
TRBV7-6	many	.	TRBJ2-1	CASSSAISSYNEQFF	TGTGCCAGCAGCTCGGCGATTAGCTCCTACAATGAGCAGTTCTTC
TRBV9	.	.	TRBJ2-1	CASSYRDRTSGNEQFF	TGTGCCAGCAGCTACCGGGACCGAACCTCAGGGAATGAGCAGTTCTTC
TRBV4-2	few	TRBD1	TRBJ1-1	CASSQAPTLQGSEAFF	TGTGCCAGCAGCCAAGCCCCCACTTTACAGGGGTCTGAAGCTTTCTTT
TRBV3-1	.	TRBD1	TRBJ2-4	CASSPTGVRKDIQYF	TGTGCCAGCAGCCCAACAGGGGTCAGGAAGGACATTCAGTACTTC